These 17 T cell receptor beta chains were sequenced from one sample in a study of cytomegalovirus exposure and HLA in healthy donors. It was with 60 Vbeta and 13 Jbeta primers that the PCR ran. Clones were read by immunoSEQ multiplex PCR, and TCRdb kept only the in-frame ones, dropping some. The sample has roughly 180,000 clones; 78% are singletons. The sample was PBMCs. These TCRs come from a female donor in good health and CMV-seronegative.

The chain links TRBV11-2 to TRBJ2-5, with TRBD2 identical over 7 bases. V shed 5 bases and J 0 bases; nucleotides not matched to a gene: 9. This CDR3 has 16 residues. Germline V gene lookup returns CDR1 SGHAT and CDR2 FQNNGV. The DNA for the CDR3 is TGTGCCAGCAGCCCTCCGCCGGGAGGATACCAAGAGACCCAGTACTTC. This sequence encodes CASSPPPGGYQETQYF. Drawing the rest from reference TRBV11-2 and TRBJ2-5, the complete variable domain is EAGVAQSPRYKIIEKRQSVAFWCNPISGHATLYWYQQILGQGPKLLIQFQNNGVVDDSQLPKDRFSAERLKGVDSTLKIQPAKLEDSAVYLCASSPPPGGYQETQYFGPGTRLLVL.

The chain couples TRBV6-5 to TRBJ2-7, with D possibly matching TRBD2 (5 bases). CDR1 MNHEY and CDR2 SVGAGI come from the germline V gene. Trimming removed 6 bases at V and 0 bases at J, with 9 bases between. This CDR3 has 13 amino acids. CDR3 in amino acids: CASSWTPSYEQYF. In DNA, the CDR3 is TGTGCCAGCAGCTGGACTCCCTCCTACGAGCAGTACTTC.

This rearrangement joins TRBV5-1 to TRBJ2-3, with TRBD2 identical over 8 bases. There are 15 residues in the CDR3. Per germline, CDR1 SGHRS and CDR2 YFSETQ. Trimming removed 5 bases from V and 0 bases from J; junction bases left unmatched: 5. The CDR3 region is CASSTRLASTDTQYF. The CDR3 coding sequence is TGCGCCAGCAGTACCCGACTAGCGAGCACAGATACGCAGTATTTT. Full variable domain (remainder filled in from reference TRBV5-1 and TRBJ2-3): KAGVTQTPRYLIKTRGQQVTLSCSPISGHRSVSWYQQTPGQGLQFLFEYFSETQRNKGNFPGRFSGRQFSNSRSEMNVSTLELGDSALYLCASSTRLASTDTQYFGPGTRLTVL.

The chain combines TRBV9 with TRBJ2-3; possibly TRBD2 for D (6 bases). The CDR3 contains 15 residues. Trimming took 4 bases from V and 4 from J, leaving 16 bases between them. Germline V lookup: CDR1 SGDLS, CDR2 YYNGEE. The CDR3 is CASSPRGRAADTQYF. DNA for the CDR3: TGTGCCAGCAGCCCGCGGGGCCGAGCGGCAGATACGCAGTATTTT.

The CDR3 region is CASSSPHRLASRDEQFF. The CDR3 nucleotides read TGTGCCAGCAGCTCTCCACACCGACTAGCGAGTAGGGATGAGCAGTTCTTC. The V and J genes are TRBV7-9 and TRBJ2-1; 8 bases match TRBD2. Germline V gene data show CDR1 as SEHNR and CDR2 as FQNEAQ (reference sequence). Unmatched junction bases numbered 16, after V lost 4 bases and J lost 8 bases. This CDR3 has 17 residues.

The chain employs TRBV5-1 and TRBJ2-7, with 10 bases fitting TRBD2. The CDR3 is made up of 14 amino acids. The V and J ends lost 4 bases and 1 base, in that order; junction bases with no gene match: 2. CDR1 and CDR2 (germline): SGHRS, YFSETQ. As DNA, the CDR3 is TGCGCCAGCAGCGGACTAGCGGAATCCTACGAGCAGTACTTC. Its translation is CASSGLAESYEQYF.

The chain carries TRBV4-3 and TRBJ2-1; D possibly corresponds to TRBD2 (7 bases). Trimming pared 5 bases from V and 8 bases from J, leaving 19 bases between. Germline V lookup: CDR1 LGHNA, CDR2 YSLEER. The CDR3 is made up of 15 amino acids. CDR3 residues: CASSETPGAGDEQFF. CDR3 nucleotide sequence: TGCGCCAGCAGCGAGACCCCGGGGGCGGGAGATGAGCAGTTCTTC.

About this clone itself: The germline gene is not matched at one end of the junction; a read error may be the cause. This chain links TRBV7-9 with TRBJ1-2; 7 bases fit TRBD1. Germline CDR1 reads SEHNR; CDR2 reads FQNEAQ (reference sequence). The CDR3 runs 15 residues. CDR3 bases: TGTTCCAGCAGCGGAGGACAGGACCCTAACTATGGCTACACCTTC. Residues: CSSSGGQDPNYGYTF.

The rearrangement links TRBV19 to TRBJ1-1; D uncertain. Germline V CDR1 and CDR2: LNHDA, SQIVND (reference sequence). The CDR3 extends over 13 amino acids. V dropped 5 bases and J dropped 0 bases, with 7 bases sitting between them. The CDR3 here is CASSPPMNTEAFF. For the CDR3, the DNA is TGTGCCAGTAGTCCGCCTATGAACACTGAAGCTTTCTTT.

V is TRBV5-5 and J is TRBJ1-2; no definite D call. Trimming shortened V by 1 base and J by 1 base, and 14 bases separated the two germline ends. Looked up from germline, CDR1 is SGHKS and CDR2 is YYEKEE (reference sequence). The CDR3 is 16 amino acids. The chain's CDR3 is CASSLSAFGNNYGYTF. The CDR3 nucleotides read TGTGCCAGCAGCTTGTCGGCATTCGGGAATAACTATGGCTACACCTTC.

The J gene is TRBJ2-5, the V gene TRBV7-9; tentative D call: TRBD2 (7 bases). The last part of the DNA fits TRBJ2-7 better; the J call may be wrong. Germline V gene data show CDR1 as SEHNR and CDR2 as FQNEAQ (reference sequence). The CDR3 consists of 15 residues. The CDR3 is CASRRGAGAPLEQYF. The CDR3 coding sequence is TGTGCCAGCAGACGAGGGGCGGGGGCCCCCCTCGAGCAGTACTTC.

This clone came up a few times. V usage is TRBV28 and J usage is TRBJ2-4, with a possible D match to TRBD2 (7 bases). Per germline, CDR1 MDHEN and CDR2 SYDVKM. V was clipped by 8 bases and J by 0 bases, with 11 bases between them. The CDR3 sequence is 14 residues long. The CDR3 is CASGRGGAKNIQYF. CDR3 DNA: TGTGCCAGCGGTAGGGGGGGAGCCAAAAACATTCAGTACTTC. Based on the CDR3 plus reference TRBV28 and TRBJ2-4, the full variable domain is DVKVTQSSRYLVKRTGEKVFLECVQDMDHENMFWYRQDPGLGLRLIYFSYDVKMKEKGDIPEGYSVSREKKERFSLILESASTNQTSMYLCASGRGGAKNIQYFGAGTRLSVL.

This clone was seen a handful of times. This sequence joins TRBV6-1 and TRBJ2-7; TRBD1 aligns across 8 bases. The ends lost 5 bases at V and 3 bases at J; junction bases unmatched: 6. Germline lookup yields CDR1 MNHNS and CDR2 SASEGT. This CDR3 contains 14 residues. This chain's CDR3 is CASSRDRSGYEQYF. CDR3 nucleotides: TGTGCCAGCAGTCGGGACAGGTCCGGCTACGAGCAGTACTTC.

This clone was picked up a small number of times. The chain links TRBV5-4 to TRBJ2-7; no firm D call. CDR3 length equals 11 residues. V was clipped by 4 bases and J by 3 bases, with 5 bases between them. Per germline, CDR1 SGHNT and CDR2 YYREEE (reference sequence). The CDR3 nucleotides read TGTGCCAGCAGCCGAGTCTACGAGCAGTACTTC. This codes for CASSRVYEQYF. Full variable domain (remainder filled in from reference TRBV5-4 and TRBJ2-7): ETGVTQSPTHLIKTRGQQVTLRCSSQSGHNTVSWYQQALGQGPQFIFQYYREEENGRGNFPPRFSGLQFPNYSSELNVNALELDDSALYLCASSRVYEQYFGPGTRLTVT.

This chain links TRBV28 with TRBJ1-5, with 10 bases aligning to TRBD1. Looked up from germline, CDR1 is MDHEN and CDR2 is SYDVKM. J lost 0 bases, V lost 10 bases, and 9 bases had no gene match. This CDR3 contains 16 residues. Here the CDR3 reads CATTTGGAISNQPQHF. DNA for the CDR3: TGTGCCACTACGACAGGGGGCGCGATTAGCAATCAGCCCCAGCATTTT.

The chain joins TRBV5-6 to TRBJ1-2; D is possibly TRBD1 (5 bases). The CDR3 covers 14 residues. Germline values: CDR1 SGHDT, CDR2 YYEEEE. The V end lost 0 bases, the J end lost 3 bases, and 9 bases lay between the germline ends. CDR3 amino acids: CASSLGGRDYGYTF. Written as DNA, the CDR3 is TGTGCCAGCAGCTTGGGGGGCAGGGACTATGGCTACACCTTC.

The chain joins TRBV2 to TRBJ1-2; D remains ambiguous. CDR3 length: 13 amino acids. The germline CDR1 and CDR2 sequences are SNHLY and FYNNEI. Trimming left V 3 bases short and J 1 base short, with 6 bases between. DNA for the CDR3: TGTGCCAGCAGTGACCAGATTAACTATGGCTACACCTTC. Its translation is CASSDQINYGYTF.